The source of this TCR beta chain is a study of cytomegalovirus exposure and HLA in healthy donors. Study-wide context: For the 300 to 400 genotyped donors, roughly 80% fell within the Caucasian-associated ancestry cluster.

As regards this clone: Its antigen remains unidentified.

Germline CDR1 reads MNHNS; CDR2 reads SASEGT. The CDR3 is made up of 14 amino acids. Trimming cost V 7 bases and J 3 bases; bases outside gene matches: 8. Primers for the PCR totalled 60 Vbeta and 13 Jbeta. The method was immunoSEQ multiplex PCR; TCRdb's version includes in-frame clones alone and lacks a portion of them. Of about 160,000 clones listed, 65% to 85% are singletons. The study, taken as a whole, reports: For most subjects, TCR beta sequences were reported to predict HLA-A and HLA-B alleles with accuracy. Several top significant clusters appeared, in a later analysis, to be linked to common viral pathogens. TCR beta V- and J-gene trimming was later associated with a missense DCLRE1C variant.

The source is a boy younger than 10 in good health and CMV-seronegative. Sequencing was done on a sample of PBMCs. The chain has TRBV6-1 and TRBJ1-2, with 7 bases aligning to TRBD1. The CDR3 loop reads CASIPGGDYYGYTF. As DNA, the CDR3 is TGTGCCAGCATCCCAGGGGGTGATTACTATGGCTACACCTTC.